This T cell receptor (beta chain) was sequenced for a study of vaccination and CD4 T cells after COVID-19. Across the whole study: Two doses of either BNT162b2 or mRNA-1273 vaccine went to participants. Taking of post-vaccine samples occurred a median about 70 days after dose two (range 14 to 241).

The table lists this clonotype with a few counts. Its antigen is unidentified. This CDR3 spans 16 amino acids. V was clipped by 4 bases and J by 13 bases; unmatched bases: 15. Germline CDR1 MNHEY, CDR2 SMNVEV (reference sequence). Study outcomes and limitations: Among those convalescent, a median around 87% of reactive clones emerged solely post-vaccination.

The Oncomine TCR Beta short-read assay was what sequenced the DNA obtained from cultured CD4+ T cells. Via MiXCR, TCRdb re-called the PCR reads, giving one row per CDR3 protein. The sample shows fewer than 30,000 distinct CDR3 sequences, about 42% of them seen only once. Time point in this sample: late sampling 161 to 241 days after vaccination in a few convalescent patients. Treatment defined: roughly ten-day PBMC culture with coronavirus spike peptide pools or control peptides (ViraFEST assay). Cells received half-medium changes with fresh IL-2 medium on days 3 and 7. This clonotype originated in a human donor who had recovered from COVID-19. The chain joins TRBV27 to TRBJ2-1; 11 bases are shared with TRBD2. Sequenced here: CD4+ T cells from blood, cultured in vitro, sampled about 7 months after SARS-CoV-2 vaccination. This chain's CDR3 is CASSYDRGLAGGEQFF. CDR3 sequence (DNA): TGTGCCAGCAGTTATGATAGGGGGCTAGCGGGAGGCGAACAGTTCTTC.